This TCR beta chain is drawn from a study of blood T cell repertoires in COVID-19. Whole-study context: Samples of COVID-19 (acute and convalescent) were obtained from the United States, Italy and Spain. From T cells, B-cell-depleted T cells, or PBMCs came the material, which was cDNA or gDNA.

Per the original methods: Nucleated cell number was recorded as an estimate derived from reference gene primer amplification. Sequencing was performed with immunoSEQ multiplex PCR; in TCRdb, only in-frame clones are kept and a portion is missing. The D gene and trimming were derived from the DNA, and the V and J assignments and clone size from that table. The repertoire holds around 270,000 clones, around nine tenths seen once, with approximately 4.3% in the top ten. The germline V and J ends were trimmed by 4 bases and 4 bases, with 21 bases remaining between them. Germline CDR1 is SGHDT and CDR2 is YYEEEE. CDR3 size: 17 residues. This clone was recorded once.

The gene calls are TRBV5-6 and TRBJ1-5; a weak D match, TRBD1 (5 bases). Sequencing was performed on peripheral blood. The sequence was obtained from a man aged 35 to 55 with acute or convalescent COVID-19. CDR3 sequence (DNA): TGTGCCAGCAGCCCCTCCGCCAGGGAGGGTGGAAATCAGCCCCAGCATTTT. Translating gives CASSPSAREGGNQPQHF.